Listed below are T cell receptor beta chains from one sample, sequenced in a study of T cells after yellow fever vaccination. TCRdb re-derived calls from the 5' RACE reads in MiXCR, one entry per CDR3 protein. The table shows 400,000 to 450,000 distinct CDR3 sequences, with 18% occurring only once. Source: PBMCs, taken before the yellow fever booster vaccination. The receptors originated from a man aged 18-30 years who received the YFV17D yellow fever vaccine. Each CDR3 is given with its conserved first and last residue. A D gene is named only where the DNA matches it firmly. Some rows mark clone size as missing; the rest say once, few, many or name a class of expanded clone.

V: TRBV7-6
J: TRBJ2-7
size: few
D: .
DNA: TGTGCCAGCAGCTTAGAACGCTCAAGGGAAGGCGAGCAGTACTTC
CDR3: CASSLERSREGEQYF

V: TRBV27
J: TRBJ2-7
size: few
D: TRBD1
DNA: TGTGCCAGCGGAAGACAGGGGGCGTGGGAGCAGTACTTC
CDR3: CASGRQGAWEQYF

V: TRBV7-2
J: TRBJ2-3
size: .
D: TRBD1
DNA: TGTGCCAGCAGCTTAGTGGGGGGACAGGGGACCCCAGATACGCAGTATTTT
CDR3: CASSLVGGQGTPDTQYF

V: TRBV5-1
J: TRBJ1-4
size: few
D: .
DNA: TGCGCCAGCAGCTTGGCTACGGGTTACGAAAAACTGTTTTTT
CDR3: CASSLATGYEKLFF

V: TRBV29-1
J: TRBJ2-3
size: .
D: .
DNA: TGCAGCGTTGCCAATCGACCCAGGAGAACCCCAGATACGCAGTATTTT
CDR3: CSVANRPRRTPDTQYF

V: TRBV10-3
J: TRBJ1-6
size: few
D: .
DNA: TGTGCCATCAGTGAAGGCAGCAGGGATTCACCCCTCCACTTT
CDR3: CAISEGSRDSPLHF

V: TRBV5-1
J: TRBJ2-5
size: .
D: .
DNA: TGCGCCAGCAGCTTGTTGTCTAGCGCTCTCGAGACCCAGTACTTC
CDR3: CASSLLSSALETQYF

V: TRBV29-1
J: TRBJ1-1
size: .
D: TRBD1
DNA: TGCAGCGTTGAACTCTGGGGACAGATGAACACTGAAGCTTTCTTT
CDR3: CSVELWGQMNTEAFF

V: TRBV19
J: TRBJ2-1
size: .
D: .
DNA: TGTGCCAGTAGTCTCGGGACACCACTTTACAATGAGCAGTTCTTC
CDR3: CASSLGTPLYNEQFF

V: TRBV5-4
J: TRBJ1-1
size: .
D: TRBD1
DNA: TGTGCCAGCAGCTTGGCCGGACAGGGGGCGCAAGCTTTCTTT
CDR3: CASSLAGQGAQAFF

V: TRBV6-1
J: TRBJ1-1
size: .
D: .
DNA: TGTGCCAGCAGTGATAAGACAGGAATGAACACTGAAGCTTTCTTT
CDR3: CASSDKTGMNTEAFF

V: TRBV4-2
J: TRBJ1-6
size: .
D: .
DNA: TGTGCCAGCAGCCTGCGGACCCTGAACACTTCACCCCTCCACTTT
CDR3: CASSLRTLNTSPLHF

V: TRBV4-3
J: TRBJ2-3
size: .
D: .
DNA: TGCGCCAGCAGCCAAGGGGTCTTTTCCACAGATACGCAGTATTTT
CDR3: CASSQGVFSTDTQYF

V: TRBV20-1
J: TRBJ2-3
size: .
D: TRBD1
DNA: TGCAGTGCATACCGGGACAGAGGAACGCAGTATTTT
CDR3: CSAYRDRGTQYF

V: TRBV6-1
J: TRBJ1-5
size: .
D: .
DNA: TGTGCCAGCAGCGAATCCACTGCCCTAGGGCAGCCCCAGCATTTT
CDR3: CASSESTALGQPQHF

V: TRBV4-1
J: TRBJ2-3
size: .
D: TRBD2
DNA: TGCGCCAGTCGCCAACTAGCGGGGGTTTTGGGATCGCAGTATTTT
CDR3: CASRQLAGVLGSQYF

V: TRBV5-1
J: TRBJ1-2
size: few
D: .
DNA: TGCGCCAGCGGATACGGCTATGGCTACACCTTC
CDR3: CASGYGYGYTF

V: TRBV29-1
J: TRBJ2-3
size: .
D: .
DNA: TGCAGCGTGTCGGGGGGCGACACAGATACGCAGTATTTT
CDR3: CSVSGGDTDTQYF

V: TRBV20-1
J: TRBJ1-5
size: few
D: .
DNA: TGCAGTGCTATTCTTCGGACATGGGACGGCCAGCCCCAGCATTTT
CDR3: CSAILRTWDGQPQHF

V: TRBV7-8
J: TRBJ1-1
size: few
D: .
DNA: TGTGCCAGCAGCTCCCTACAGGGTCCGAACACTGAAGCTTTCTTT
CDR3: CASSSLQGPNTEAFF

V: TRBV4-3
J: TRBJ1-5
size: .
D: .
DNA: TGCGCCAGCAGCCAGCTGTGGACGGAGAATCAGCCCCAGCATTTT
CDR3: CASSQLWTENQPQHF

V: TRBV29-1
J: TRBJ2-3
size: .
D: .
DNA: TGCAGTATCAGGGCTACAGATACGCAGTATTTT
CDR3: CSIRATDTQYF

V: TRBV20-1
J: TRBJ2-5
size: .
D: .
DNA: TGCAGTGCCCGGCGGGGGGACAGCCAAGAGACCCAGTACTTC
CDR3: CSARRGDSQETQYF

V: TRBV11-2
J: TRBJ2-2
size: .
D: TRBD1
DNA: TGTGCCAGCAGCACAGGGACAGGGGGGACCGGGGAGCTGTTTTTT
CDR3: CASSTGTGGTGELFF

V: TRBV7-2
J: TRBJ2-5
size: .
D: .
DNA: TGTGCCAGCAGCTTAGGGTTGGCAGCTCTCCAAGAGACCCAGTACTTC
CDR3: CASSLGLAALQETQYF

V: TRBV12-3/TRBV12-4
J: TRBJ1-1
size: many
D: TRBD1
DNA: TGTGCCAGCAGTATACAGGGGCTACTTAACACTGAAGCTTTCTTT
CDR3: CASSIQGLLNTEAFF

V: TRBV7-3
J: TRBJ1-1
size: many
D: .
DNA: TGTGCCAGCAGCTTTGATCAAAACACTGAAGCTTTCTTT
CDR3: CASSFDQNTEAFF

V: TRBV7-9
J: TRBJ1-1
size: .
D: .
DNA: TGTGCCAGCAGCTTGACACCAAGGGGGACTGAAGCTTTCTTT
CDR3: CASSLTPRGTEAFF

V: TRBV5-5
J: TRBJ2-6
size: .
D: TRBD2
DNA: TGTGCCAGCCTGGGGACTAGCGGGGCCCCTGGGGCCAACGTCCTGACTTTC
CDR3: CASLGTSGAPGANVLTF

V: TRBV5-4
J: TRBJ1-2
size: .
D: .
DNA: TGTGCCAGCACCTACCCAAGTCGTTGGGGCTACACCTTC
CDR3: CASTYPSRWGYTF

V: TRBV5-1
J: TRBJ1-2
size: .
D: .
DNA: TGCGCCAGCAGCGAAAATTCAGGGACCCGGCTGGGCTACACCTTC
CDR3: CASSENSGTRLGYTF

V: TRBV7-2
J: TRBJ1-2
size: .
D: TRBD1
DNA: TGTGCCAGCAGCTTAAGGACAGGGCGATATGGCTACACCTTC
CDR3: CASSLRTGRYGYTF

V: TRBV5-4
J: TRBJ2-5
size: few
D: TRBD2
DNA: TGTGCCAGCAGCGCCGGGACTAGCGGTTGGGGAGAGACCCAGTACTTC
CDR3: CASSAGTSGWGETQYF

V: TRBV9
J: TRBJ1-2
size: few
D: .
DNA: TGTGCCAGCAGCGTAGCGAGTGGTTCTGGCTACACCTTC
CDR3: CASSVASGSGYTF

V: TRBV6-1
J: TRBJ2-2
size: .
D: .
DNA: TGTGCCAGCAGTGAACGACAGGGAGGGGCCGGGGAGCTGTTTTTT
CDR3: CASSERQGGAGELFF

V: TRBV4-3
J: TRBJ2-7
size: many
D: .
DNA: TGCGCCAGCAGCCAAGGCTTAGTTATGACCTACGAGCAGTACTTC
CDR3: CASSQGLVMTYEQYF

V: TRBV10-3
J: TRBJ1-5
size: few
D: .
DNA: TGTGCCATCAGTGAGTCATCCGGGACACTACATCAGCCCCAGCATTTT
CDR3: CAISESSGTLHQPQHF

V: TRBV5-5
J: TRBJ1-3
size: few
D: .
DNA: TGTGCCAGCAGCCAAGTAAACACCATATATTTT
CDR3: CASSQVNTIYF

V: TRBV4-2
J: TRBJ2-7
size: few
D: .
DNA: TGTGCCAGCAGCGTTGACAGCGCCTACGAGCAGTACTTC
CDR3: CASSVDSAYEQYF

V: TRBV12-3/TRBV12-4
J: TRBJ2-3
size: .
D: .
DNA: TGTGCCAGCAGTTTGTGGGGCGAAGATACGCAGTATTTT
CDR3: CASSLWGEDTQYF

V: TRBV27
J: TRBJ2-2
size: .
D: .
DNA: TGTGCCAGCACGAGCCGATGGGGGGAAAACACCGGGGAGCTGTTTTTT
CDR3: CASTSRWGENTGELFF

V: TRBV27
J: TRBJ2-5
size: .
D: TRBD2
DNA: TGTGCCAGCAACTCCGGGCTAGCGGGTGGAGAGACCCAGTACTTC
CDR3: CASNSGLAGGETQYF

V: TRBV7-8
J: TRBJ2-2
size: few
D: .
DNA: TGTGCCAGCAGCTTACGGGACACTAACACCGGGGAGCTGTTTTTT
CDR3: CASSLRDTNTGELFF

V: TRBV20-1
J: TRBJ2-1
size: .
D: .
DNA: TGCAGTGCTAGGGGGCCGCCCAGCTCCTACAATGAGCAGTTCTTC
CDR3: CSARGPPSSYNEQFF

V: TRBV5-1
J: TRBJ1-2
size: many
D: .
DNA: TGCGCCAGCAGCTTGGTAGCAGGGGCGAATGGCTACACCTTC
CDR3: CASSLVAGANGYTF

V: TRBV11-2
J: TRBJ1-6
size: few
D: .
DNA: TGTGCCAGCAGCTTTTCGGGGAATTCACCCCTCCACTTT
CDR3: CASSFSGNSPLHF

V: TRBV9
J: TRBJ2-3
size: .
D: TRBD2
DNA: TGTGCCAGCAGCGTATTCCTAGCGGGGGGGAGCACAGATACGCAGTATTTT
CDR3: CASSVFLAGGSTDTQYF

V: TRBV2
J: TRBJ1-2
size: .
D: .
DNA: TGTGCCAGCAGTGTCAGAGGCTACACCTTC
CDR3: CASSVRGYTF

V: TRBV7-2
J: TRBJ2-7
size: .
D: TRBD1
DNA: TGTGCCAGCAGCTTTAATGGACAGGGGAACGAGCAGTACTTC
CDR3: CASSFNGQGNEQYF

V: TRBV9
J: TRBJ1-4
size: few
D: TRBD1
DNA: TGTGCCAGCAGCGCAGGGGGGGATAATGAAAAACTGTTTTTT
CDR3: CASSAGGDNEKLFF

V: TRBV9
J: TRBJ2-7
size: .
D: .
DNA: TGTGCCAGCAGCGCGAGCTGGTGGGGGGCCAAAGGGGAGCAGTACTTC
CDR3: CASSASWWGAKGEQYF

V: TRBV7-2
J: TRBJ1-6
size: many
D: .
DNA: TGTGCCAGCAGCACCAGACGGACAGCAGGCTTGCCACCCCTCCACTTT
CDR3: CASSTRRTAGLPPLHF

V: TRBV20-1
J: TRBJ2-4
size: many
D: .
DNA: TGCAGTGCCAGGGGGTGGGAGGGGGCTAGTGGCAAAAACATTCAGTACTTC
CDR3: CSARGWEGASGKNIQYF